This passage covers 10 T cell receptor beta chains from one sample sequenced in a study of T-cell memory formation after mild COVID-19. In TCRdb, the 5' RACE reads were re-called with MiXCR into one record per CDR3 protein. Found here are around 100,000 distinct CDR3 sequences, over 8.5% of them singletons; the top ten hold roughly 40%. The sequencing sample was made of PBMCs or a T cell subset sorted from them (not recorded which). These receptor sequences come from a man aged 18 to 35 who had mild COVID-19 (a few samples of this study predate the infection). Cell type and time point are not known.

V and J are TRBV7-9 and TRBJ2-5; TRBD1 or TRBD2 may be the D gene (5 bases each). Trimming removed 6 bases at V and 2 bases at J, with 13 bases between. The CDR3 has 14 residues. CDR1 SEHNR and CDR2 FQNEAQ come from the germline V gene (reference sequence). The CDR3 DNA follows: TGTGCCAGCAGAAGGTTGGGGGTGCAAGAGACCCAGTACTTC. Its protein is CASRRLGVQETQYF.

J is TRBJ1-1 and V is TRBV9; D is uncertain. The ends were cut back, 2 bases at V and 1 base at J, with 9 bases in the middle. CDR3 length equals 14 residues. Germline CDR1 and CDR2: SGDLS and YYNGEE. CDR3: CASSVAWGNTEAFF. DNA of the CDR3: TGTGCCAGCAGCGTGGCTTGGGGGAACACTGAAGCTTTCTTT.

This clonotype was seen a handful of times. The genes are TRBV7-6 and TRBJ2-3; 8 bases line up with TRBD1. Per the germline V gene, CDR1 is SGHVS and CDR2 is FNYEAQ. J lost 2 bases, V lost 2 bases, and 3 bases had no gene match. The CDR3 loop spans 15 amino acids. CDR3 protein: CASSLQGADTDTQYF. The CDR3 DNA is TGTGCCAGCAGCTTACAGGGGGCAGACACAGATACGCAGTATTTT.

This clonotype came up many times. This rearrangement joins TRBV10-3 to TRBJ2-1, with 7 bases fitting TRBD1. Trimming at V came to 0 bases and at J to 2 bases, leaving 7 bases not matched to a gene. The germline V gene encodes CDR1 ENHRY and CDR2 SYGVKD. This CDR3 comprises 17 residues. The CDR3 DNA follows: TGTGCCATCAGTGAGTCCCGACAGGGACCGACCTACAATGAGCAGTTCTTC. Translation: CAISESRQGPTYNEQFF.

This clonotype was found a few times. The chain has TRBV5-8 and TRBJ1-2; D not certain. This CDR3 contains 14 residues. Per the germline V gene, CDR1 is SGHTS and CDR2 is YDEGEE. V shed 4 bases and J shed 6 bases, with 16 bases lying between them. CDR3 nucleotides: TGTGCCAGCAGCCTCGTTAGAAGAGGAAATGGCTACACCTTC. Protein product: CASSLVRRGNGYTF.

The sample holds many counts of this clonotype. The V gene is TRBV6-1, the J gene TRBJ2-3; D may match TRBD1 or TRBD2 (6 bases each). Germline V gives CDR1 MNHNS, CDR2 SASEGT. The CDR3 has 16 amino acids. V was shortened by 7 bases and J by 5 bases, with 22 bases between the two germline ends. This CDR3 reads CASKRIQARGLDTQYF. CDR3 DNA sequence: TGTGCCAGCAAACGGATACAGGCCAGGGGACTAGATACGCAGTATTTT.

This clonotype was seen a few times. This chain connects TRBV27 to TRBJ2-1; possibly TRBD1 for D (6 bases). CDR1 MNHEY and CDR2 SMNVEV come from the germline V gene (reference sequence). The germline V and J ends were trimmed by 4 bases and 3 bases, with 13 bases remaining between them. This CDR3 spans 15 amino acids. The CDR3 is CASSYSGQFYNEQFF. As DNA, the CDR3 is TGTGCCAGCAGTTATTCGGGACAATTCTACAATGAGCAGTTCTTC.

The rearrangement links TRBV20-1 to TRBJ2-3; the D is unclear. This CDR3 is built from 13 residues. V lost 1 base and J lost 2, with 7 bases in between. Germline CDR1 reads DFQATT; CDR2 reads SNEGSKA (reference sequence). CDR3 in amino acids: CSARGRNTDTQYF. The CDR3 coding sequence is TGCAGTGCTAGAGGGAGAAACACAGATACGCAGTATTTT.

This clonotype was seen ten or more times. The J gene is TRBJ2-7, the V gene TRBV29-1, with TRBD2 matching over 7 bases. This CDR3 is 12 amino acids long. Germline loops: CDR1 SQVTM, CDR2 ANQGSEA. The V segment lost 8 bases and the J segment 6 bases; nucleotides outside the gene matches: 10. CDR3 region: CSMRAGWGEQYF. In DNA, the CDR3 is TGCAGCATGCGAGCGGGATGGGGCGAGCAGTACTTC.

This chain joins TRBV4-1 and TRBJ1-2; TRBD1 matches 7 bases. The germline V gene encodes CDR1 MGHRA and CDR2 YSYEKL. The CDR3 has 15 amino acids. V lost 0 bases to trimming and J lost 4 bases; unmatched junction nucleotides: 5. The CDR3 DNA sequence: TGCGCCAGCAGCCAAGATTGGGGACAGACCTATGGCTACACCTTC. Translation: CASSQDWGQTYGYTF.